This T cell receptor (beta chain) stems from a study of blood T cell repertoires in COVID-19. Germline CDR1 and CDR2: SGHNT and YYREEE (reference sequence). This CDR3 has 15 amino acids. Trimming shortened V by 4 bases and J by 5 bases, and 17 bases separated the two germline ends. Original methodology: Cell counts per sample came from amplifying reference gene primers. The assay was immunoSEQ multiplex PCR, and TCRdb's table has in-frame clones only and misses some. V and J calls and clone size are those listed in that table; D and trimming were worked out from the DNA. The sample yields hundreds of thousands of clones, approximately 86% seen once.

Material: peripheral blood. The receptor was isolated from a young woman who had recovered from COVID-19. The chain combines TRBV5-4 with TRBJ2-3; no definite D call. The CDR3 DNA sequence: TGTGCCAGCAGCCAGGATGTTTTAGTGGGAGATACGCAGTATTTT. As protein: CASSQDVLVGDTQYF.